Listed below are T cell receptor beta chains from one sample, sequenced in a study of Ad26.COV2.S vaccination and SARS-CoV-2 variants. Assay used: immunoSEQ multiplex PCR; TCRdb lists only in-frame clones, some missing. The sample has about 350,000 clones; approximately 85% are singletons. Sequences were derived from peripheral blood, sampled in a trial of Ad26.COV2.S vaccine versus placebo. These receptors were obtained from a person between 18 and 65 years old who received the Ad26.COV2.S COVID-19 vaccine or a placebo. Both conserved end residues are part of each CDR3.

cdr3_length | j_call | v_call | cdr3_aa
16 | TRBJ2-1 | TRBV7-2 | CASSLGSRVPYNEQFF
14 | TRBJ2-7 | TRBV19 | CASSIDPETYEQYF
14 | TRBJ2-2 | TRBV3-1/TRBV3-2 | CASSQVWGGGELFF
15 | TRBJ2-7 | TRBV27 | CASLTRQGGSYEQYF
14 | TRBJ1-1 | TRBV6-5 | CASSYTVMNTEAFF
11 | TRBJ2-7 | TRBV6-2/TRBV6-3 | CASSYVYEQYF
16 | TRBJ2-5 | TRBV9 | CASSDVGGGPGETQYF
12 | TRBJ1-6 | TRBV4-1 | CASSQAAAPLHF
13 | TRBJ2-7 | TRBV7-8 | CASRLGPNYEQYF
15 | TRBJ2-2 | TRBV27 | CASSGRVPNTGELFF
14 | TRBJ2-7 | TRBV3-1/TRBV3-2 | CASSHWDRTYEQYF
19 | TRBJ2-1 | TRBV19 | CASSMRNYRAGTNYNEQFF
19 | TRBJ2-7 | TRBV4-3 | CASSQDVSFRDTGLYEQYF
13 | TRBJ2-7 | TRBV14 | CASTTLGSYEQYF
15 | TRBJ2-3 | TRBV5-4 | CASSSGQGATDTQYF
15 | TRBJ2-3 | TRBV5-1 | CASSFGAGSTDTQYF
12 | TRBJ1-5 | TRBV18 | CASSPADQPQHF
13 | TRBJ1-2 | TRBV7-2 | CASSNLGDYGYTF
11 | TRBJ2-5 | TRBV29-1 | CSGGIGETQYF
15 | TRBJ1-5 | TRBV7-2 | CASSLEGNSNQPQHF
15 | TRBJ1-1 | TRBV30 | CAWVRREGRGTEAFF
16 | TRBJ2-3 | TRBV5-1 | CASSLGGDSRLGTQYF
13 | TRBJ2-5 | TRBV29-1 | CSTSTTAQETQYF
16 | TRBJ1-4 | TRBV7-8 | CASSLAWQVVGEKLFF
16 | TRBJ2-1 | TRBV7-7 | CASSPLSGGSYNEQFF
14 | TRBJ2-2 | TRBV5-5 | CASSFQGATGELFF
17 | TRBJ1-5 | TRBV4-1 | CASSQDPVLRSNQPQHF